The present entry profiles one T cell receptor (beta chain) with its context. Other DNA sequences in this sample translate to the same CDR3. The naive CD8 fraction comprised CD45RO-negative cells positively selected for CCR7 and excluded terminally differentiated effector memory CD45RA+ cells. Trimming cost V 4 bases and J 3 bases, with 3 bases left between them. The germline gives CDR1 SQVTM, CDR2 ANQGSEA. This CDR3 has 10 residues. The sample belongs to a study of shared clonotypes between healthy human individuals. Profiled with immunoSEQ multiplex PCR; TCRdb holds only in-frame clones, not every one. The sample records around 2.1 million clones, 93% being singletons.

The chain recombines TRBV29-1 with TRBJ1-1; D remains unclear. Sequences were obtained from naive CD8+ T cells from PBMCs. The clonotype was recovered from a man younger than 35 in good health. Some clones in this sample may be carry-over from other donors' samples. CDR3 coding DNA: TGCAGCGTTGGGGACACTGAAGCTTTCTTT. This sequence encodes CSVGDTEAFF.